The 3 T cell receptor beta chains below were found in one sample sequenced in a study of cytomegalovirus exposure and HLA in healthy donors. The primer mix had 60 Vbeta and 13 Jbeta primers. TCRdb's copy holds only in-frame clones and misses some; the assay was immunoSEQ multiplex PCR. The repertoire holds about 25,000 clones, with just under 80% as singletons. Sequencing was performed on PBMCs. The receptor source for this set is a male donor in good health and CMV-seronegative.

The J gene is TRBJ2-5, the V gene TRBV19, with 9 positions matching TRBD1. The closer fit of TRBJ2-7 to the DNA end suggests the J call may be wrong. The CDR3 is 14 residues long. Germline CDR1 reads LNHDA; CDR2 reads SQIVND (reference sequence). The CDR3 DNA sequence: TGTGCCAGTAGTGGGGGACAGGGAGCCTACGAGCAGTACTTC. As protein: CASSGGQGAYEQYF.

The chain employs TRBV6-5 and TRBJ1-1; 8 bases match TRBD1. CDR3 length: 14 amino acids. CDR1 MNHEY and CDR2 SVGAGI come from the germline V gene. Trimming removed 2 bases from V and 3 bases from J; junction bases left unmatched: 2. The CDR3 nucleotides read TGTGCCAGCAGTTACAACAGGGGGGACACTGAAGCTTTCTTT. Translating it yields CASSYNRGDTEAFF.

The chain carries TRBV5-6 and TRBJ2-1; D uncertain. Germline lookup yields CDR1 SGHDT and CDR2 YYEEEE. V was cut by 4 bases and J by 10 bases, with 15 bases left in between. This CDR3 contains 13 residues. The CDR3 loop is CASSDRLGGEQFF. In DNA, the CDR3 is TGTGCCAGCAGCGATAGGCTAGGTGGGGAGCAGTTCTTC.